The 9 T cell receptor beta chains in this list originate from one sample, sequenced in a study of radiotherapy plus CTLA-4 blockade in lung cancer. Some clones are missing from TCRdb's copy, which holds only in-frame ones; the method was immunoSEQ multiplex PCR. Of 90,000 to 95,000 clones in the sample, roughly 85% were seen once. The sample consisted of peripheral blood, taken from a patient treated with radiotherapy plus ipilimumab. All receptors derive from a human donor with non-small cell lung cancer who had stable disease on radiotherapy plus ipilimumab.

This chain uses TRBV7-3 with TRBJ2-5; 8 bases map to TRBD2. J lost 3 bases, V lost 5 bases, and 8 bases had no gene match. The CDR3 runs 15 residues. CDR1 and CDR2 from the germline V gene are SGHTA and FQGTGA. The chain's CDR3 is CASSLPGGMKETQYF. DNA of the CDR3: TGTGCCAGCAGCCTGCCGGGGGGGATGAAAGAGACCCAGTACTTC.

The gene calls are TRBV2 and TRBJ2-5, with D perhaps TRBD1 (5 bases). CDR3 length: 14 amino acids. Germline V lookup: CDR1 SNHLY, CDR2 FYNNEI. Between the trimmed V and J ends, which lost 4 bases and 0 bases, there was a span of 9 bases. The CDR3 DNA sequence: TGTGCCAGCAGTGGCAGGACATACCAAGAGACCCAGTACTTC. Its protein is CASSGRTYQETQYF.

The chain carries TRBV7-9 and TRBJ2-1, with 7 positions matching TRBD2. Germline V lookup: CDR1 SEHNR, CDR2 FQNEAQ (reference sequence). This CDR3 contains 14 residues. V shed 1 base, J shed 7 bases, and the junction held 4 bases outside the gene matches. The CDR3 bases are TGTGCCAGCAGCTTAGTAGCGGGTTTGAATGAGCAGTTCTTC. It specifies CASSLVAGLNEQFF.

V usage is TRBV11-1 and J usage is TRBJ1-1, with TRBD1 as a possible D gene (5 bases). The CDR3 runs to 11 residues. Germline loops: CDR1 SGHAT, CDR2 FQDESV (reference sequence). The V gene lost 5 bases and the J gene lost 7 bases, with 8 bases spanning the gap. CDR3 sequence (DNA): TGTGCCAGCAGCCCCGGGGGTGAAGCTTTCTTT. Translated: CASSPGGEAFF.

This clone was seen more than once but under ten times. The chain is built from TRBV5-1 and TRBJ2-7, with D possibly TRBD2 on 6 matching bases. Between the trimmed V and J ends, which lost 2 bases and 1 base, there was a span of 13 bases. This CDR3 is 15 amino acids long. In germline, CDR1 is SGHRS, CDR2 YFSETQ. The CDR3 region has the DNA TGCGCCAGCAGCTTCCTCGCGGGGAATTCCTACGAGCAGTACTTC. This gives the protein CASSFLAGNSYEQYF.

This clone was picked up one time. The gene calls are TRBV28 and TRBJ1-1; D might be TRBD1 (5 bases). The CDR3 runs to 14 residues. V shed 6 bases and J shed 0 bases, with 11 bases lying between them. Germline-derived CDR1 and CDR2 are MDHEN and SYDVKM. The CDR3 DNA reads as TGTGCCAGCAGGGTGGGGGGGATGAACACTGAAGCTTTCTTT. Its translation: CASRVGGMNTEAFF.

The rearrangement joins TRBV6-5 to TRBJ2-7, with D unclear. The length of the CDR3 is 11 residues. V was pared by 4 bases and J by 7 bases, with 8 bases between. Germline V gene data show CDR1 as MNHEY and CDR2 as SVGAGI. The CDR3 protein is CASSSRSEQYF. The CDR3 nucleotides are TGTGCCAGCAGTTCTCGCTCGGAGCAGTACTTC.

V and J are TRBV29-1 and TRBJ2-5; D not certain. Germline CDR1 SQVTM, CDR2 ANQGSEA. The V and J ends lost 4 bases and 1 base respectively, with 10 bases between them. The CDR3 totals 13 residues. The CDR3 is CSVGGTAQETQYF. The CDR3 nucleotides read TGCAGCGTTGGGGGTACGGCCCAAGAGACCCAGTACTTC.

The chain uses TRBV18 and TRBJ2-1; D is unclear. V lost 10 bases, J lost 4 bases, and 17 bases lay in between. The CDR3 extends over 14 amino acids. Germline V gives CDR1 KGHSH, CDR2 LQKENI. CDR3 residues: CATQQKVGYNEQFF. The CDR3 DNA sequence: TGTGCCACCCAACAAAAGGTGGGATACAATGAGCAGTTCTTC.